This entry lists 16 T cell receptor beta chains sequenced from one sample in a study of blood T cell repertoires in COVID-19. Only in-frame clones appear in the TCRdb table, and some are missing; sequencing was by immunoSEQ multiplex PCR. Of fewer than 35,000 clones in the sample, approximately 92% were seen once. Sequenced: peripheral blood. Receptor source: a man older than 75 with acute or convalescent COVID-19.

This clone was detected only once. This chain links TRBV28 with TRBJ2-5; D is unresolved. This CDR3 is 12 amino acids long. Germline CDR1 and CDR2: MDHEN and SYDVKM. Trimming shortened V by 7 bases and J by 5 bases, and 11 bases separated the two germline ends. CDR3 coding DNA: TGTGCCAGCACCCCCTCCGGGGAGACCCAGTACTTC. Its protein is CASTPSGETQYF. The complete variable domain, with remaining parts taken from reference TRBV28 and TRBJ2-5, reads DVKVTQSSRYLVKRTGEKVFLECVQDMDHENMFWYRQDPGLGLRLIYFSYDVKMKEKGDIPEGYSVSREKKERFSLILESASTNQTSMYLCASTPSGETQYFGPGTRLLVL.

This clone has a single count. The chain joins TRBV7-2 to TRBJ2-4, with D possibly TRBD2 on 6 matching bases. Per the germline V gene, CDR1 is SGHTA and CDR2 is FQGNSA. Trimming pared 0 bases from V and 5 bases from J, leaving 14 bases between. CDR3 length: 16 residues. The CDR3 here is CASSLAGGQSENIQYF. For the CDR3, the DNA is TGTGCCAGCAGCTTAGCGGGGGGTCAAAGCGAAAACATTCAGTACTTC.

V gene TRBV7-9 combines with J gene TRBJ2-1, with D perhaps TRBD1 (6 bases). Trimming took 11 bases from V and 12 from J, leaving 20 bases between them. Germline assignment: CDR1 SEHNR and CDR2 FQNEAQ (reference sequence). The CDR3 runs 12 residues. The CDR3 loop reads CALMGANFSQFF. The CDR3 region has the DNA TGTGCCCTCATGGGGGCAAACTTCTCGCAGTTCTTC.

The chain couples TRBV7-2 to TRBJ2-2; TRBD2 might be the D (6 bases). The CDR3 covers 14 residues. Trimming shortened V by 5 bases and J by 2 bases, and 9 bases separated the two germline ends. Germline V CDR1 and CDR2: SGHTA, FQGNSA. Here the CDR3 reads CASSIGSNTGELFF. The CDR3 region has the DNA TGTGCCAGCAGCATCGGGAGTAACACCGGGGAGCTGTTTTTT.

The rearrangement joins TRBV10-3 to TRBJ1-5, with 7 bases fitting TRBD1. V shed 2 bases and J 6 bases; nucleotides not matched to a gene: 7. Germline V CDR1 and CDR2: ENHRY, SYGVKD. The CDR3 spans 15 residues. The CDR3 region is CAISEGRQGGQPQHF. CDR3 coding DNA: TGTGCCATCAGTGAGGGAAGACAGGGCGGTCAGCCCCAGCATTTT.

CDR3 region: CASSIAPGGVYEQYF. The CDR3 nucleotides read TGTGCCAGCAGTATAGCCCCCGGTGGTGTTTACGAGCAGTACTTC. This chain uses TRBV27 with TRBJ2-7; unclear D gene. Germline V gene lookup returns CDR1 MNHEY and CDR2 SMNVEV (reference sequence). This CDR3 region has 15 residues. Between the trimmed V and J ends, which lost 5 bases and 4 bases, there was a span of 18 bases.

The chain combines TRBV3-1 (or the pseudogene TRBV3-2) with TRBJ1-5, with D unclear. The CDR3 length is 17 residues. The germline V gene has CDR1 LGHDT and CDR2 YNNKEL (reference sequence). Deletions cut 3 bases from V and 4 bases from J, with 19 bases between. The CDR3 DNA is TGTGCCAGCAGCCATTCCATTCTAGTTGGGAGGAATCAGCCCCAGCATTTT. This encodes CASSHSILVGRNQPQHF.

The V and J genes are TRBV5-4 and TRBJ1-4, with 7 bases fitting TRBD1. This CDR3 has 15 amino acids. Trimming removed 3 bases from V and 6 bases from J; junction bases left unmatched: 8. CDR1 and CDR2 (germline): SGHNT, YYREEE (reference sequence). CDR3 region: CASSYKGQIHEKLFF. DNA for the CDR3: TGTGCCAGCAGCTATAAGGGACAGATTCATGAAAAACTGTTTTTT.

J is TRBJ1-2 and V is TRBV30; perhaps TRBD1 as D (5 bases). The CDR3 has 15 amino acids. Trimming shortened V by 3 bases and J by 8 bases, and 22 bases separated the two germline ends. In germline, CDR1 is GTSNPN, CDR2 SVGIG (reference sequence). This CDR3 reads CAWRIAGQNLGGYTF. CDR3 sequence (DNA): TGTGCCTGGAGAATAGCAGGGCAAAACTTGGGCGGCTACACCTTC.

This chain links TRBV18 with TRBJ2-3; 9 bases agree with TRBD1. The CDR3 extends over 13 amino acids. V shed 6 bases and J 12 bases; nucleotides not matched to a gene: 10. Germline loops: CDR1 KGHSH, CDR2 LQKENI. In DNA, the CDR3 is TGTGCCAGCTCCCCCACGGCGGACAGGGGTCAGTATTTT. This codes for CASSPTADRGQYF.

There are a few counts of this clone. The gene calls are TRBV5-4 and TRBJ1-1, with a possible D match to TRBD1 (6 bases). CDR3 size: 15 residues. CDR1 and CDR2 (germline): SGHNT, YYREEE (reference sequence). V gave up 0 bases and J gave up 1 base, with 10 bases separating them. This chain's CDR3 is CASSLADRRNTEAFF. In DNA, the CDR3 is TGTGCCAGCAGCTTGGCCGACAGGAGGAACACTGAAGCTTTCTTT.

V and J are TRBV10-3 and TRBJ1-1; 10 nucleotides match TRBD1. The CDR3 totals 13 residues. V lost 4 bases to trimming and J lost 4 bases; unmatched junction nucleotides: 0. Germline assignment: CDR1 ENHRY and CDR2 SYGVKD. The CDR3 DNA reads TGTGCCATCAGTGGGACAGGGGGCACTGAAGCTTTCTTT. Protein: CAISGTGGTEAFF.

This clone was counted a single time. V and J are TRBV7-2 and TRBJ1-4; no clear D gene. Trimming pared 1 base from V and 0 bases from J, leaving 6 bases between. Germline CDR1 reads SGHTA; CDR2 reads FQGNSA. This CDR3 region has 15 residues. Written as DNA, the CDR3 is TGTGCCAGCAGCTTAGGTCGTGCAACTAATGAAAAACTGTTTTTT. This codes for CASSLGRATNEKLFF.

The CDR3 reads CASSLDPSGAGELFF. CDR3 DNA: TGTGCCAGCAGCTTAGACCCTAGCGGGGCCGGGGAGCTGTTTTTT. This sequence joins TRBV11-2 and TRBJ2-2, with TRBD2 matching 9 bases. Germline V lookup: CDR1 SGHAT, CDR2 FQNNGV. The CDR3 is 15 amino acids. V shed 0 bases and J 6 bases; nucleotides not matched to a gene: 2.

This chain links TRBV7-6 with TRBJ2-7, with a weak D call TRBD2 (6 bases). The CDR3 totals 13 residues. Between the trimmed V and J ends, which lost 6 bases and 3 bases, there was a span of 12 bases. Per germline, CDR1 SGHVS and CDR2 FNYEAQ. In DNA form, the CDR3 reads TGTGCCAGCAGTACCACGGAGGGCTACGAGCAGTACTTC. Protein: CASSTTEGYEQYF.

CDR3 sequence reads: CAISDVGAGNTIYF. For the CDR3, the DNA is TGTGCCATCAGTGATGTGGGGGCAGGAAACACCATATATTTT. This chain uses TRBV10-3 with TRBJ1-3; D perhaps matches TRBD1 (6 bases). Germline CDR1 ENHRY, CDR2 SYGVKD. V shed 3 bases and J shed 4 bases, with 10 bases lying between them. The CDR3 runs to 14 residues.